One sample yielded the 20 T cell receptor beta chains listed below, sequenced in a study of cytomegalovirus exposure and HLA in healthy donors listed by TCRdb under 2017. Receptor libraries were prepared by the immunoSEQ multiplex PCR assay. For the multiplex PCR, a mixture combining 60 forward primers for TCR Vbeta segments and 13 reverse primers for TCR Jbeta segments was used. Sourced from immuneACCESS, this table was stored by TCRdb with only in-frame sequences that have V and J called. A share of the clones is absent; for the studies checked, an unresolved V gene accounts for under half, and the remainder has no known explanation. This sample comprises 200,000 to 300,000 clones, 84% of them detected only once. The ten most abundant clones make up approximately 2% of the sample. Source material: PBMCs. These receptors came from a middle-aged woman in good health and CMV-seropositive.

The DNA of the CDR3 is TGTGCCAGCAGCCCGCAACTAGCGGGAGAGACCCAGTACTTC. Its translation is CASSPQLAGETQYF. This chain joins TRBV4-2 and TRBJ2-5; 9 bases align to TRBD2. V lost 4 bases to trimming and J lost 4 bases; unmatched junction nucleotides: 4. There are 14 residues in the CDR3. CDR1 and CDR2 (germline): LGHNA, YNFKEQ.

The genes are TRBV6-6 and TRBJ1-2; D unclear. The CDR3 is 14 residues long. Germline V lookup: CDR1 MNHNY, CDR2 SVGAGI (reference sequence). V was shortened by 6 bases and J by 4 bases, with 15 bases between the two germline ends. Here the CDR3 DNA reads TGTGCCAGCAGGACCGAAACGGGGAGCTATGGCTACACCTTC. Protein: CASRTETGSYGYTF.

The rearrangement joins TRBV12-5 to TRBJ2-1, with a weak D call TRBD2 (6 bases). This CDR3 is 11 amino acids long. The V gene's germline CDR1 is LGHNT and CDR2 FRNRAP. The germline V and J ends were trimmed by 6 bases and 10 bases, with 10 bases remaining between them. Written as DNA, the CDR3 is TGTGCTAGTGGGGAGGGAAGCGAGCAGTTCTTC. Translating it yields CASGEGSEQFF.

This clone has only one observation. The gene calls are TRBV5-1 and TRBJ2-5; 11 positions match TRBD2. The CDR3 is 16 residues long. V dropped 4 bases and J dropped 5; count of bases not matched to a gene: 10. Looked up from germline, CDR1 is SGHRS and CDR2 is YFSETQ. The CDR3 reads CASSPRWIAGGETQYF. The CDR3 DNA follows: TGCGCCAGCAGCCCCAGGTGGATAGCGGGAGGGGAGACCCAGTACTTC.

The chain couples TRBV4-3 to TRBJ1-1; TRBD1 matches 8 bases. CDR3 size: 16 residues. V was clipped by 4 bases and J by 0 bases; unmatched bases: 7. CDR1 LGHNA and CDR2 YSLEER come from the germline V gene. The CDR3 sequence: CASSLGQGGMNTEAFF. In DNA form, the CDR3 reads TGCGCCAGCAGCCTAGGACAGGGTGGGATGAACACTGAAGCTTTCTTT.

This clone has just a few counts. This chain joins TRBV27 and TRBJ2-7, with TRBD1 identical over 7 bases. Unmatched junction bases numbered 4, after V lost 2 bases and J lost 3 bases. The CDR3 has 14 residues. CDR1 MNHEY and CDR2 SMNVEV come from the germline V gene (reference sequence). CDR3 residues: CASSLGQASYEQYF. CDR3 coding DNA: TGTGCCAGCAGTTTAGGACAGGCAAGCTACGAGCAGTACTTC.

This chain links TRBV15 with TRBJ2-3; D gene uncertain. Germline CDR1 LNHNV, CDR2 YYDKDF (reference sequence). The CDR3 spans 15 residues. V was cut by 1 base and J by 2 bases, with 10 bases left in between. CDR3 region: CATSRGIEDTDTQYF. CDR3 DNA: TGTGCCACCAGCAGAGGAATTGAGGACACAGATACGCAGTATTTT.

This clone was seen a handful of times. The genes are TRBV30 and TRBJ1-4; D ambiguous. V gave up 4 bases and J gave up 4 bases, with 10 bases separating them. CDR3 length: 13 amino acids. CDR1 and CDR2 from the germline V gene are GTSNPN and SVGIG (reference sequence). CDR3 sequence (DNA): TGTGCCTGGAAGCGGGGTCTTAATGAAAAACTGTTTTTT. Amino acids: CAWKRGLNEKLFF.

This clone was recorded only once. The V and J genes are TRBV30 and TRBJ2-7; 8 bases align to TRBD1. V trimming: 7 bases; J trimming: 1 base; junction bases outside the gene matches: 12. CDR1 is GTSNPN and CDR2 is SVGIG in the germline V gene (reference sequence). This CDR3 is built from 15 residues. CDR3 region: CAFFTGGQPSYEQYF. As DNA, the CDR3 is TGTGCCTTTTTTACAGGGGGACAGCCTTCCTACGAGCAGTACTTC.

A few counts support this clone. The sample has other DNA sequences that encode this CDR3 too. The chain uses TRBV5-4 and TRBJ2-7; tentatively, D is TRBD1 (5 bases). V was trimmed by 0 bases and J by 7 bases, leaving 14 bases between them. Germline CDR1 reads SGHNT; CDR2 reads YYREEE (reference sequence). This CDR3 has 14 amino acids. CDR3 coding DNA: TGTGCCAGCAGCTTGGGGGGCGATTTCGGAGAGCAGTACTTC. Its protein product is CASSLGGDFGEQYF. Looking up the rest from reference TRBV5-4 and TRBJ2-7 gives the full variable domain: ETGVTQSPTHLIKTRGQQVTLRCSSQSGHNTVSWYQQALGQGPQFIFQYYREEENGRGNFPPRFSGLQFPNYSSELNVNALELDDSALYLCASSLGGDFGEQYFGPGTRLTVT.

The V gene is TRBV5-1, the J gene TRBJ2-1; D perhaps matches TRBD1 (5 bases). Trimming took off 1 base at V and 9 bases at J, with 17 bases between the two ends. This CDR3 has 15 amino acids. Germline V gives CDR1 SGHRS, CDR2 YFSETQ. CDR3 sequence (DNA): TGCGCCAGCAGCTTGTCCCCCCAGGGTGGCGGTGAGCAGTTCTTC. Protein product: CASSLSPQGGGEQFF. Based on the CDR3 plus reference TRBV5-1 and TRBJ2-1, the full variable domain is KAGVTQTPRYLIKTRGQQVTLSCSPISGHRSVSWYQQTPGQGLQFLFEYFSETQRNKGNFPGRFSGRQFSNSRSEMNVSTLELGDSALYLCASSLSPQGGGEQFFGPGTRLTVL.

The genes are TRBV7-2 and TRBJ1-6; no definite D call. Trimming shortened V by 5 bases and J by 7 bases, and 15 bases separated the two germline ends. The CDR3 consists of 15 residues. The germline CDR1 and CDR2 sequences are SGHTA and FQGNSA. The CDR3 DNA reads TGTGCCAGCAGCGCAGAGGGTTTTTCAAATTCACCCCTCCACTTT. Translating it yields CASSAEGFSNSPLHF.

The rearrangement links TRBV7-8 to TRBJ1-5, with a possible D match to TRBD1 (5 bases). This CDR3 is 15 amino acids long. Germline CDR1 reads SGHVS; CDR2 reads FQNEAQ. V was cut by 1 base and J by 9 bases, with 16 bases left in between. The CDR3 loop is CASSLDPEGLRPQHF. The DNA of the CDR3 is TGTGCCAGCAGCTTAGATCCGGAGGGGCTACGGCCCCAGCATTTT.

CDR3 nucleotides: TGTGCCAGCAGCCGGGACAGGGATGAAGCTTTCTTT. Translation: CASSRDRDEAFF. This rearrangement joins TRBV5-6 to TRBJ1-1; TRBD1 aligns across 9 bases. Germline V gives CDR1 SGHDT, CDR2 YYEEEE. The CDR3 extends over 12 amino acids. Germline trimming cut 4 bases from V and 7 bases from J; bases unmatched to any gene: 2. The full variable domain, rest sourced from reference TRBV5-6 and TRBJ1-1, is DAGVTQSPTHLIKTRGQQVTLRCSPKSGHDTVSWYQQALGQGPQFIFQYYEEEERQRGNFPDRFSGHQFPNYSSELNVNALLLGDSALYLCASSRDRDEAFFGQGTRLTVV.

This chain links TRBV9 with TRBJ1-1, with TRBD1 identical over 8 bases. Germline CDR1 is SGDLS and CDR2 is YYNGEE. J lost 5 bases, V lost 4 bases, and 7 bases had no gene match. The CDR3 runs to 14 residues. The CDR3 is CASSRDRGTTEAFF. In DNA form, the CDR3 reads TGTGCCAGCAGCAGAGACAGGGGTACTACTGAAGCTTTCTTT.

V is TRBV6-5 and J is TRBJ2-5, with D possibly matching TRBD1 (6 bases). V shed 2 bases and J shed 4 bases, with 8 bases lying between them. CDR1 and CDR2 (germline): MNHEY, SVGAGI. The CDR3 loop spans 13 amino acids. The CDR3 sequence is CASSYNRAETQYF. DNA of the CDR3: TGTGCCAGCAGTTACAACAGGGCAGAGACCCAGTACTTC.

In this sample, this clone turned up once. V usage is TRBV19 and J usage is TRBJ2-1; 11 bases are a match to TRBD2. Germline V gene sequence: CDR1 LNHDA, CDR2 SQIVND (reference sequence). CDR3 length: 16 amino acids. The junction had 7 bases not matched to a gene; V was cut back by 4 bases and J by 5 bases. The CDR3 DNA reads TGTGCCAGTAGTACCACAACTAGCGGGGGCCACAATGAGCAGTTCTTC. It is translated as CASSTTTSGGHNEQFF. The full variable domain, its missing parts supplied by reference TRBV19 and TRBJ2-1, is DGGITQSPKYLFRKEGQNVTLSCEQNLNHDAMYWYRQDPGQGLRLIYYSQIVNDFQKGDIAEGYSVSREKKESFPLTVTSAQKNPTAFYLCASSTTTSGGHNEQFFGPGTRLTVL.

The rearrangement links TRBV5-6 to TRBJ1-5; 8 bases align to TRBD1. CDR3 length equals 14 residues. Germline V gene data show CDR1 as SGHDT and CDR2 as YYEEEE. V trimming: 2 bases; J trimming: 7 bases; junction bases outside the gene matches: 5. CDR3 DNA: TGTGCCAGCAGCTTAGACAGGGGCGGACAGCCCCAGCATTTT. This encodes CASSLDRGGQPQHF. The entire variable domain, with the rest obtained from reference TRBV5-6 and TRBJ1-5, is as follows: DAGVTQSPTHLIKTRGQQVTLRCSPKSGHDTVSWYQQALGQGPQFIFQYYEEEERQRGNFPDRFSGHQFPNYSSELNVNALLLGDSALYLCASSLDRGGQPQHFGDGTRLSIL.

The chain employs TRBV19 and TRBJ2-5; D is possibly TRBD2 (5 bases). The CDR3 spans 13 residues. Trimming removed 5 bases at V and 3 bases at J, with 10 bases between. Germline lookup yields CDR1 LNHDA and CDR2 SQIVND (reference sequence). CDR3 nucleotides: TGTGCCAGTAGTCGAGGAGGAGAAGAGACCCAGTACTTC. Amino acid sequence: CASSRGGEETQYF.

The chain employs TRBV7-2 and TRBJ2-5, with 11 bases aligning to TRBD2. Near its end, the DNA agrees better with TRBJ2-7, so the J call may be wrong. There are 15 residues in the CDR3. The V gene's germline CDR1 is SGHTA and CDR2 FQGNSA. CDR3 sequence (DNA): TGTGCCAGCAGCACCCGTAGCGGGAGGGACTACGAGCAGTACTTC. Its protein is CASSTRSGRDYEQYF.